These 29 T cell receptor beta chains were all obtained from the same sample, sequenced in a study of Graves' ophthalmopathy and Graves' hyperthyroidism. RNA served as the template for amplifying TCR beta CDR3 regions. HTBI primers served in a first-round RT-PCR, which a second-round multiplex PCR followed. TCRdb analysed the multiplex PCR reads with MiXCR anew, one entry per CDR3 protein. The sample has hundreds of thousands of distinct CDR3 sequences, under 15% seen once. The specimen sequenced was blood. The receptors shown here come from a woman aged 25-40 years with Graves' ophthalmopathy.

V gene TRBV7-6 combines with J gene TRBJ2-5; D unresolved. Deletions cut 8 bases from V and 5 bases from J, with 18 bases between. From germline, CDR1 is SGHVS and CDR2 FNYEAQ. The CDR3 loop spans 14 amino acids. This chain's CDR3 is CASYMEPIWETQYF. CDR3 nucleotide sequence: TGTGCCAGCTATATGGAACCAATTTGGGAGACCCAGTACTTC.

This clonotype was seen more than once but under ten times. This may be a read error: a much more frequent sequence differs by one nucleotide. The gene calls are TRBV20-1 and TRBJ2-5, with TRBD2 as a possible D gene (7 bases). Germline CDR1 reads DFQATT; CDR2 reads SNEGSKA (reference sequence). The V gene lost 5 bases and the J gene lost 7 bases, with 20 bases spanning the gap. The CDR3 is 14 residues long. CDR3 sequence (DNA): TGCAGTGCTCAAGGGGGGGCACTCAGTGGGACCCAGTACTTC. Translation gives CSAQGGALSGTQYF.

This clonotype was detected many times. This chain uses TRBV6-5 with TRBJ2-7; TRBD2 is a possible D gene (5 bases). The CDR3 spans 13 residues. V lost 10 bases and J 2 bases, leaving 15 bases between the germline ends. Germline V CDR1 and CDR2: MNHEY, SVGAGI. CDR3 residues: CAIGPRVAYEQYF. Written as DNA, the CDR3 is TGTGCCATCGGACCGAGGGTTGCCTACGAGCAGTACTTC.

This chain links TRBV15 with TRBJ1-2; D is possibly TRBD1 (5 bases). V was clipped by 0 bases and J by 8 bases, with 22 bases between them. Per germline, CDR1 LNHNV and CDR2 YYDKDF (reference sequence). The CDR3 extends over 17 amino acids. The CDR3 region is CATSRENTGRGSGGYTF. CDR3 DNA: TGTGCCACCAGCAGAGAAAACACGGGGCGGGGATCGGGGGGCTACACCTTC.

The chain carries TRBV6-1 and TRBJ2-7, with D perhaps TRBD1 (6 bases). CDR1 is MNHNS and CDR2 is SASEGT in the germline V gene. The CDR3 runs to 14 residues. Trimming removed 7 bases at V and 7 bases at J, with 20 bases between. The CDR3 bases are TGTGCCAGCACCCAGGACTGGGAAGGGGGAGAGCAGTACTTC. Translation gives CASTQDWEGGEQYF.

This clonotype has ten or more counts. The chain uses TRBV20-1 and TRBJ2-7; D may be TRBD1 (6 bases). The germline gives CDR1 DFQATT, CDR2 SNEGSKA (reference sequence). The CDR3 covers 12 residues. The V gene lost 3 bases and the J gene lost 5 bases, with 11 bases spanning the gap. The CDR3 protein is CSASDRPNEQYF. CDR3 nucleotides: TGCAGTGCTAGCGACAGGCCCAACGAGCAGTACTTC.

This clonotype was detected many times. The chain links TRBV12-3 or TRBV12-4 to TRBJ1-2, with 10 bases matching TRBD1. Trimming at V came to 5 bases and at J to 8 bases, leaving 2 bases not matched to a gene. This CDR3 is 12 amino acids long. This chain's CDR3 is CASSRTGGGYTF. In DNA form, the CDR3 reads TGTGCCAGCAGTCGGACAGGGGGAGGCTACACCTTC.

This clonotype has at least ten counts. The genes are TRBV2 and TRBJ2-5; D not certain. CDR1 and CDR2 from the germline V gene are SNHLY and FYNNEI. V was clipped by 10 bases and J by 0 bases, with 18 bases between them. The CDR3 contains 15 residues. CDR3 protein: CANSYTGWYQETQYF. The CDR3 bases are TGTGCCAACTCGTACACTGGCTGGTACCAAGAGACCCAGTACTTC.

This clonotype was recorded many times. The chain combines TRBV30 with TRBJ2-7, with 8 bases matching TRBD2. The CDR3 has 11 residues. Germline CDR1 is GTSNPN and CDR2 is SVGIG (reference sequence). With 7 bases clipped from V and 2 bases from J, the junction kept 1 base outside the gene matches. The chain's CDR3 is CASRGAYEQYF. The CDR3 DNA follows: TGTGCCTCGCGGGGGGCCTACGAGCAGTACTTC.

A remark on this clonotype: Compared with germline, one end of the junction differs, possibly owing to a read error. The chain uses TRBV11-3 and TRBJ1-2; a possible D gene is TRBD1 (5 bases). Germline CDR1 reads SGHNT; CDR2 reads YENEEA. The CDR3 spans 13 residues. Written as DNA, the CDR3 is TGTGCCAGCAGCTATTCAGCTAACTATGGCTACAGGTTC. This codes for CASSYSANYGYRF.

The CDR3 protein is CASGRGGQGTYEQYF. In nucleotides, the CDR3 is TGTGCCAGCGGGAGGGGAGGACAGGGGACCTACGAGCAGTACTTC. The rearrangement joins TRBV6-1 to TRBJ2-7; 9 bases line up with TRBD1. Trimming removed 8 bases from V and 2 bases from J; junction bases left unmatched: 10. This CDR3 contains 15 residues. Per the germline V gene, CDR1 is MNHNS and CDR2 is SASEGT.

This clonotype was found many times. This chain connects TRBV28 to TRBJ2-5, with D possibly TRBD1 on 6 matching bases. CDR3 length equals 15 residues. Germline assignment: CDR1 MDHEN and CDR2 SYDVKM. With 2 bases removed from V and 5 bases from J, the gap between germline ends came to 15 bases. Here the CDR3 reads CASSLPGAERETQYF. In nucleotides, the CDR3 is TGTGCCAGCAGTTTACCAGGGGCCGAGAGGGAGACCCAGTACTTC.

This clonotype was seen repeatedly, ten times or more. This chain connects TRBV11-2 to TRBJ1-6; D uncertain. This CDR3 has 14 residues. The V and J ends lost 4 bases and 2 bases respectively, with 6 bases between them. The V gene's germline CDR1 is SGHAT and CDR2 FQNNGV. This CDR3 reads CASSSPPYNSPLHF. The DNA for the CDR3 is TGTGCCAGCAGCTCCCCTCCCTATAATTCACCCCTCCACTTT.

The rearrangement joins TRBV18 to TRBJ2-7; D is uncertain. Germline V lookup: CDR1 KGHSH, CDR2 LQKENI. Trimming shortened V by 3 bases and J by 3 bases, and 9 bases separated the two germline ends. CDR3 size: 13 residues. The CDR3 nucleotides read TGTGCCAGCTCACCCCAGGCAGACTACGAGCAGTACTTC. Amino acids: CASSPQADYEQYF.

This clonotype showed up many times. CDR3: CASSQLGTTEAFF. CDR3 DNA sequence: TGTGCCAGCAGCCAGCTGGGCACCACTGAAGCTTTCTTT. The genes are TRBV6-5 and TRBJ1-1; D is uncertain. The V end was cut by 6 bases, the J end by 4 bases, with 12 bases between. This CDR3 has 13 amino acids. Germline-derived CDR1 and CDR2 are MNHEY and SVGAGI.

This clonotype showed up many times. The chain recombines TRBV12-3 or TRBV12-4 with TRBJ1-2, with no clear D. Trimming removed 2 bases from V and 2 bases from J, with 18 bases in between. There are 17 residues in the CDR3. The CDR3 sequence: CASSLRVDTLLNYGYTF. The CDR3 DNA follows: TGTGCCAGCAGTTTAAGGGTCGACACCTTACTCAACTATGGCTACACCTTC.

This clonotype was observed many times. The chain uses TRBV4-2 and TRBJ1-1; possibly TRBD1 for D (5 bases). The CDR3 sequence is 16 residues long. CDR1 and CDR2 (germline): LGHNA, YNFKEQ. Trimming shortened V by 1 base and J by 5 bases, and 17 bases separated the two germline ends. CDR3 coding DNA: TGTGCCAGCAGCCAAGGGTCCAGGGCAGGGCTTACTGAAGCTTTCTTT. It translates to CASSQGSRAGLTEAFF.

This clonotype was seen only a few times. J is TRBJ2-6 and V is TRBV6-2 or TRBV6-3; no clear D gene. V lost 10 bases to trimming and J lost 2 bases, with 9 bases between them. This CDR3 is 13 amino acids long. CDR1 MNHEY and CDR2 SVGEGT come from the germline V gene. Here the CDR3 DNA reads TGTGCCATCCATCGGGCTGGGGCCAACGTCCTGACTTTC. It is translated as CAIHRAGANVLTF.

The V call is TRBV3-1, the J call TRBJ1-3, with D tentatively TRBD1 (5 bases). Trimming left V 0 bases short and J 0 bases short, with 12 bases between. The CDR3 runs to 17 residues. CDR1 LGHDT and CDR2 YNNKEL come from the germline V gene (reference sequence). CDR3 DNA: TGTGCCAGCAGCCAAGAGGGCACAGGCCTCTCTGGAAACACCATATATTTT. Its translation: CASSQEGTGLSGNTIYF. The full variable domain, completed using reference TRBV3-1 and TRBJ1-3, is DTAVSQTPKYLVTQMGNDKSIKCEQNLGHDTMYWYKQDSKKFLKIMFSYNNKELIINETVPNRFSPKSPDKAHLNLHINSLELGDSAVYFCASSQEGTGLSGNTIYFGEGSWLTVV.

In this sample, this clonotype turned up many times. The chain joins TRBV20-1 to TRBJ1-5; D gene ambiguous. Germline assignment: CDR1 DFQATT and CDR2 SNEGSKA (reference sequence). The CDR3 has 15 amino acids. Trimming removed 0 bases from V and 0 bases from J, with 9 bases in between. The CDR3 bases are TGCAGTGCTAGAGAAGGGCAATATAGCAATCAGCCCCAGCATTTT. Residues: CSAREGQYSNQPQHF.

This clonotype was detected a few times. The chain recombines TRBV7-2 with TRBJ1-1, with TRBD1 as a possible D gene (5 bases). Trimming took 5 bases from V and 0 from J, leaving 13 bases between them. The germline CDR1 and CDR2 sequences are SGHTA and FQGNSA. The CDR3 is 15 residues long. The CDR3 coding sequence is TGTGCCAGCAGCCCCCCCGGGGCCCTGAACACTGAAGCTTTCTTT. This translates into CASSPPGALNTEAFF.

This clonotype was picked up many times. The CDR3 nucleotides read TGTGCCAGCACAGCCCTCTACGAGCAGTACTTC. Its translation is CASTALYEQYF. The V call is TRBV6-1, the J call TRBJ2-7; D is unclear. The V end was cut by 7 bases, the J end by 3 bases, with 7 bases between. CDR1 is MNHNS and CDR2 is SASEGT in the germline V gene. The length of the CDR3 is 11 residues.

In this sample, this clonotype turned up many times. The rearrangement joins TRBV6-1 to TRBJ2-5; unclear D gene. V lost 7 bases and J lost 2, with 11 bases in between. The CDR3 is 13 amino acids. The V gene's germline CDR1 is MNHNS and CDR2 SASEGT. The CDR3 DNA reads TGTGCCAGCAATGTACAGAGACAAGAGACCCAGTACTTC. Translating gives CASNVQRQETQYF.

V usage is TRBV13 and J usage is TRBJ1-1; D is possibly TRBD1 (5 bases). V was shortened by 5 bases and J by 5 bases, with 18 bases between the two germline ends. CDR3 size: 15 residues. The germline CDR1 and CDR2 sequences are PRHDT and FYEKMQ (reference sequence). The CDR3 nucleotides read TGTGCCAGCAGCACGGGACCGGGGGATTGGACTGAAGCTTTCTTT. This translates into CASSTGPGDWTEAFF.

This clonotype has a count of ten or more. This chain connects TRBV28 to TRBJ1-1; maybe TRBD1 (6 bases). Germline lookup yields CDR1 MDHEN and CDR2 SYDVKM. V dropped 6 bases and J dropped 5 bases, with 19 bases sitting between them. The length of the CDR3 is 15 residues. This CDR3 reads CASSSQGRWGTEAFF. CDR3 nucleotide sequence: TGTGCCAGCAGCTCCCAGGGGCGGTGGGGGACTGAAGCTTTCTTT.

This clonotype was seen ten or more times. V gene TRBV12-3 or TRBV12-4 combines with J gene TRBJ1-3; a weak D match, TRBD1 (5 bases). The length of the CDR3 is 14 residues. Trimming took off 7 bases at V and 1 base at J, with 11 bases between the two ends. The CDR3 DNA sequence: TGTGCCAGCATCCATGGGGGGTCTGGAAACACCATATATTTT. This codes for CASIHGGSGNTIYF.

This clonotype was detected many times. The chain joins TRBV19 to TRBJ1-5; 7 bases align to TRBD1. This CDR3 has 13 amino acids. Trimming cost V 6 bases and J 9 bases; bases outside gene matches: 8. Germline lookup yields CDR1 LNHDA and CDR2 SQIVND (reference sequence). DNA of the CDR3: TGTGCCAGTAGCTCAAACAGGGGAGCGCCCCAGCATTTT. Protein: CASSSNRGAPQHF.

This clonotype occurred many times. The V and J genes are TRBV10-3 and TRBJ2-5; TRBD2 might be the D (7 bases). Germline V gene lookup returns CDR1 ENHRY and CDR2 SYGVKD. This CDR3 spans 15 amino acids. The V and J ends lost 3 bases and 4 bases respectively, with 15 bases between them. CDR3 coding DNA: TGTGCCATCAGTGATAACGGGGGGCTAACAGAGACCCAGTACTTC. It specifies CAISDNGGLTETQYF.

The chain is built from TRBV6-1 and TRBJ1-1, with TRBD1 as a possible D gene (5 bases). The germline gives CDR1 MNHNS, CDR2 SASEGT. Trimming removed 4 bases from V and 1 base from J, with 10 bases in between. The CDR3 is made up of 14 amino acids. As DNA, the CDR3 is TGTGCCAGCAGTGTACAGGAAACGAACACTGAAGCTTTCTTT. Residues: CASSVQETNTEAFF.